These T cell receptor beta chains were read from a single sample in a study of beta chain features in type 1 diabetes. Clones were read by immunoSEQ multiplex PCR, and TCRdb kept only the in-frame ones, dropping some. The sample has about half a million clones, roughly 10% seen once; the top ten hold 0.046%. The specimen was naive CD4+ T cells from blood. All receptors derive from a woman younger than 30 in good health. Each CDR3 is given with its conserved first and last residue. The D gene is left open where the match is weak. Expanded clones are given a class, and other clones once, few, many or no size at all.

-,-,TRBV19,TRBJ2-7,CASSIVIRVHEQYF,TGTGCCAGTAGTATAGTCATTCGGGTCCACGAGCAGTACTTC
few,-,TRBV7-2,TRBJ2-5,CASSPGGAEETQYF,TGTGCCAGCAGCCCTGGAGGGGCCGAGGAGACCCAGTACTTC
few,-,TRBV9,TRBJ2-6,CASSVVRGGGANVLTF,TGTGCCAGCAGCGTAGTTAGGGGCGGTGGGGCCAACGTCCTGACTTTC
few,-,TRBV27,TRBJ1-2,CARLRKDYGYTF,TGTGCCAGGCTCAGGAAGGACTATGGCTACACCTTC
-,-,TRBV6-5,TRBJ2-3,CASSYKPSTDTQYF,TGTGCCAGCAGTTATAAACCTAGCACAGATACGCAGTATTTT
few,TRBD2,TRBV7-3,TRBJ2-1,CASSLVGREGEQFF,TGTGCCAGCAGCTTGGTGGGCAGGGAGGGCGAGCAGTTCTTC
-,-,TRBV25-1,TRBJ1-2,CASSEYGDGYTF,TGTGCCAGCAGTGAATATGGGGATGGCTACACCTTC
-,-,TRBV2,TRBJ2-3,CASSPTQGWGKDTQYF,TGTGCCAGCAGCCCGACACAGGGTTGGGGAAAAGATACGCAGTATTTT
few,-,TRBV5-1,TRBJ1-4,CASSLNPTNEKLFF,TGCGCCAGCAGCTTGAATCCAACTAATGAAAAACTGTTTTTT
-,TRBD2,TRBV7-9,TRBJ2-3,CASSLAGLTDTQYF,TGTGCCAGCAGTTTAGCGGGACTCACAGATACGCAGTATTTT
few,-,TRBV29-1,TRBJ2-1,CSVEPGSARAYNEQFF,TGCAGCGTTGAACCAGGGTCAGCCAGAGCCTACAATGAGCAGTTCTTC
few,-,TRBV19,TRBJ2-1,CASRRQAYNEQFF,TGTGCCAGTAGAAGGCAGGCCTACAATGAGCAGTTCTTC
few,-,TRBV4-3,TRBJ2-2,CASSPSPDFTGSWELFF,TGCGCCAGCAGCCCGAGCCCCGATTTCACGGGGAGCTGGGAGCTGTTTTTT
few,-,TRBV4-3,TRBJ2-6,CASSQGWGNSGANVLTF,TGCGCCAGCAGCCAAGGTTGGGGGAACTCTGGGGCCAACGTCCTGACTTTC
few,-,TRBV18,TRBJ2-1,CASSPLTGNNEQFF,TGTGCCAGCTCACCGCTAACAGGGAACAATGAGCAGTTCTTC
-,-,TRBV28,TRBJ2-3,CASSPHHGDTQYF,TGTGCCAGCAGTCCGCATCACGGTGATACGCAGTATTTT